The source of this T cell receptor beta chain is a study of vaccination and CD4 T cells after COVID-19. Study at large: Recovered-phase convalescent patients showed SARS-CoV-2 positivity by nasal swab PCR; 9 or 10 were mild, one severe. Six male and four female convalescents took part, two of them Hispanic.

Oncomine TCR Beta short-read sequencing was applied to DNA from cultured CD4+ T cells. TCRdb reprocessed the PCR reads with MiXCR, giving one entry per CDR3 protein. In the table there are around 11,000 distinct CDR3 sequences, 41% of which are singletons. This clonotype was picked up a small number of times. Its antigen is as yet unknown. The CDR3 length is 15 residues. The junction had 3 bases not matched to a gene; V was cut back by 6 bases and J by 0 bases. Germline V gene lookup returns CDR1 MNHEY and CDR2 SMNVEV (reference sequence). Specified treatment: roughly 11-day PBMC culture with coronavirus spike peptide pools or control peptides (ViraFEST assay). Antigen-specific T cells were expanded with peptide pools by ViraFEST, and TCRs were then sequenced. Each well received about 2.1 million PBMCs, cultured with 10 IU/ml IL-2 and about 9.9 ug/ml peptide pools.

The specimen was CD4+ T cells from blood, cultured in vitro, collected after SARS-CoV-2 vaccination. The sequence came from a human donor who had recovered from COVID-19. The chain links TRBV27 to TRBJ2-3, with 10 nucleotides matching TRBD2. As DNA, the CDR3 is TGTGCCAGCAGCCGACTAGCGGGTAGCACAGATACGCAGTATTTT. Translating it yields CASSRLAGSTDTQYF.